This T cell receptor (beta chain) is from a study of cytomegalovirus exposure and HLA in healthy donors. Study outcomes and limitations: Cytomegalovirus-associated status was assigned to fewer than 200 TCR beta chains. The study found most TCR sequences rare, yet found some public TCRs in many donors. High specificity and sensitivity for cytomegalovirus status were reported for the classifier.

Concerning this clone itself: Its antigen is undetermined.

V gave up 5 bases and J gave up 7 bases, with 23 bases separating them. Germline values: CDR1 MDHEN, CDR2 SYDVKM. The CDR3 is 16 residues long. The method was immunoSEQ multiplex PCR; TCRdb's version includes in-frame clones alone and lacks a portion of them. The table has 250,000 to 300,000 clones, roughly 90% seen once. This clonotype was sampled from a woman younger than 30 in good health and CMV-seronegative. Sample: PBMCs. The rearrangement links TRBV28 to TRBJ1-1, with a weak D call TRBD1 (5 bases). The CDR3, as DNA: TGTGCCAGCAGTCACCTGACATTAGGGGAAGTTGGTGAAGCTTTCTTT. Translating it yields CASSHLTLGEVGEAFF. Variable domain in full (rest from reference TRBV28 and TRBJ1-1): DVKVTQSSRYLVKRTGEKVFLECVQDMDHENMFWYRQDPGLGLRLIYFSYDVKMKEKGDIPEGYSVSREKKERFSLILESASTNQTSMYLCASSHLTLGEVGEAFFGQGTRLTVV.